This T cell receptor (beta chain) comes out of a study of long-term antiretroviral therapy in people with HIV. General study findings and limits: Absence of data on ART adherence, viral resistance or therapy changes was noted. Relative to transplant donor controls, diversity remained lower despite increasing after ART. HIV repertoires covered narrower CDR3 length ranges than controls did.

The immunoSEQ assay was v3.0, run at survey level. TCRdb's table, derived via immunoSEQ multiplex PCR, lists solely in-frame clones and lacks some. This table holds around 18,000 clones, less than 85% found once. V lost 4 bases and J lost 4; bases outside the gene matches: 4. CDR1 and CDR2 from the germline V gene are SGHRS and YFSETQ. This CDR3 comprises 13 residues. Concerning this clone itself: Its antigen is unidentified.

This clonotype was sampled from a woman between 50 and 59 years old with HIV. This specimen consisted of unsorted PBMCs, obtained 0.5 years before starting antiretroviral therapy. The V gene is TRBV5-1, the J gene TRBJ1-1; 7 bases line up with TRBD1. Here the CDR3 DNA reads TGCGCCAGCAGCCCACAGGGGTTCACTGAAGCTTTCTTT. Protein: CASSPQGFTEAFF.